This T cell receptor (beta chain) appears in the sequencing data of a study of graft-versus-host responses after intestinal transplantation. Worth noting for this clone: Antigen: not known.

Repertoires were generated with immunoSEQ multiplex PCR, while TCRdb's copy carries only in-frame clones and drops some. The profile shows some 87,000 clones, more than 90% of them singletons. The sequence was collected from a human donor who received an intestinal transplant. Sequencing used unstimulated CD4+ T cells sorted from spleen or lymph node cells, obtained before intestinal transplant.

CDR3 loop: CAISGIHGPRASNEQFF. The CDR3 coding sequence is TGTGCCATCAGTGGGATACACGGGCCACGGGCTTCGAATGAGCAGTTCTTC. This chain uses TRBV10-3 with TRBJ2-1; no reliable D call. The CDR3 sequence is 17 residues long. Germline CDR1 is ENHRY and CDR2 is SYGVKD. The V gene lost 4 bases and the J gene lost 7 bases, with 23 bases spanning the gap.